The table lists the clone carrying this T cell receptor beta chain with a few counts. As yet, its antigen is unknown. Per the germline V gene, CDR1 is SNHLY and CDR2 is FYNNEI. V lost 7 bases, J lost 3 bases, and 16 bases lay in between. The CDR3 spans 14 residues. The data derive from a study of T-cell memory formation after mild COVID-19. Study-wide context: TCR clusters showed largely donor specificity. Whole-study findings and limits: Clones contracting day 15 to 85 were balanced CD4/CD8; later expanders leaned CD4+. Pre-infection memory carried some responding clones, suggesting that cross-reactive memory joined.

Each CDR3 protein is one row after TCRdb ran MiXCR on the 5' RACE reads. The sample has about 110,000 distinct CDR3 sequences, about 20% seen once. The chain joins TRBV2 to TRBJ2-7, with D perhaps matching TRBD1 (6 bases). Sequencing was performed on PBMCs or a T cell subset sorted from them (not recorded which). The receptor was isolated from a man aged 18 to 30 who had mild COVID-19 (a few samples of this study predate the infection). Cell type and time point are not known. CDR3 in DNA: TGTGCCAGCATGAGGACAGAGTTGCTCTACGAGCAGTACTTC. As protein: CASMRTELLYEQYF.